This T cell receptor beta chain was recovered during a study of beta chain features in type 1 diabetes. Looking at the study overall: Over all samples combined, over 85 million sorted cells were examined. Notes on the study in general: People with Type 1 diabetes carried modestly yet significantly shorter TCRB CDR3s in all four CD4+ subsets. Reduced insertions and increased deletions marked VDJ junctions in type 1 diabetes patients.

Trimming cost V 6 bases and J 7 bases, with 9 bases left between them. CDR1 and CDR2 from the germline V gene are SGHAT and FQNNGV. The CDR3 consists of 11 residues. This clone was seen a handful of times. Its cognate antigen is unknown. Donors underwent one heparinised blood draw, 90 to 150 mL on average. The sequenced template was cDNA made from the entire isolated RNA. Assay used: immunoSEQ multiplex PCR; TCRdb lists only in-frame clones, some missing. The sample has 680,000 or so clones, roughly 13% seen once. The receptor's source is a man younger than 35 with type 1 diabetes. The sequenced sample was naive CD4+ T cells from blood. The chain has TRBV11-2 and TRBJ1-1; D may be TRBD1 (6 bases). The CDR3 here is CASRRRGEAFF. The CDR3 DNA follows: TGTGCCAGCAGGCGCAGGGGTGAAGCTTTCTTT.